One sample yielded the 8 T cell receptor beta chains listed below, sequenced in a study of human T cells and chemical hapten exposure (dated by TCRdb to 2020 to 2022). Interpreted using the paper, the time point label stands for: patch test 1, 2 weeks after DPC sensitization. The label giving this sample's treatment or condition can be read as: therapeutic diphenylcyclopropenone sensitization with weekly scalp DPC. The library was generated by RACE. The listed sequencing device is NextSeq 500. TCRdb's own reprocessing of the public reads used fastp at Q25 and MiXCR and kept productive beta chains. Entries that share a CDR3 protein sequence are merged under the most common genes and DNA. The sample includes 13,000 to 15,000 distinct CDR3 sequences, with 16% observed a single time. The top ten clonotypes cover about 6.8% of the sample. The starting material was whole blood, obtained in connection with sensitization to the hapten diphenylcyclopropenone (DPC). The receptors shown here come from a woman aged 25 to 39 with alopecia areata. Some clones in this sample may be carry-over from other donors' samples.

This clonotype was detected a few times. The V and J genes are TRBV12-5 and TRBJ2-3; D not certain. This CDR3 contains 16 residues. V dropped 0 bases and J dropped 3 bases, with 13 bases sitting between them. Germline CDR1 is LGHNT and CDR2 is FRNRAP. In DNA, the CDR3 is TGTGCTAGTGGTTTGGTAGACTTCCTTCGTACAGATACGCAGTATTTT. Translation gives CASGLVDFLRTDTQYF.

This clonotype was picked up many times. The CDR3 sequence: CASSLGALAGTDTQYF. The CDR3 bases are TGTGCCAGCAGCTTAGGGGCCCTAGCCGGGACAGATACGCAGTATTTT. The rearrangement links TRBV11-2 to TRBJ2-3; D is possibly TRBD2 (5 bases). The germline V gene encodes CDR1 SGHAT and CDR2 FQNNGV. Trimming took 1 base from V and 3 from J, leaving 14 bases between them. CDR3 size: 16 residues.

V is TRBV20-1 and J is TRBJ1-1; 8 bases align to TRBD1. Germline CDR1 DFQATT, CDR2 SNEGSKA (reference sequence). The CDR3 length is 13 residues. The V and J ends lost 6 bases and 5 bases, in that order; junction bases with no gene match: 8. The CDR3 coding sequence is TGCAGTGCCGTACAGGGGGTAAAGACTGAAGCTTTCTTT. Its protein is CSAVQGVKTEAFF.

Ten or more counts support this clonotype. The CDR3 DNA follows: TGTGCCAGCAGCCAGGTTGTACTAGCGGGGGCAGATACGCAGTATTTT. Translated: CASSQVVLAGADTQYF. The chain links TRBV3-1 to TRBJ2-3; 11 bases agree with TRBD2. J gave up 4 bases and V 3 bases, and 6 bases lay outside the gene matches. Per the germline V gene, CDR1 is LGHDT and CDR2 is YNNKEL (reference sequence). The CDR3 has 16 residues.

CDR3 in DNA: TGTGCCAGCAGTTACTCTCAAACTAATGAAAAACTGTTTTTT. Translation: CASSYSQTNEKLFF. The chain carries TRBV6-5 and TRBJ1-4; no clear D. V was trimmed by 0 bases and J by 1 base, leaving 3 bases between them. Germline CDR1 reads MNHEY; CDR2 reads SVGAGI. This CDR3 region has 14 residues.

The chain couples TRBV7-9 to TRBJ2-3; weak D call: TRBD2 (6 bases). The germline CDR1 and CDR2 sequences are SEHNR and FQNEAQ (reference sequence). This CDR3 spans 14 amino acids. V lost 5 bases and J 1 base, leaving 10 bases between the germline ends. The CDR3 is CASSTRLGTDTQYF. The CDR3 nucleotides are TGTGCCAGCAGCACCCGACTAGGCACAGATACGCAGTATTTT.

V is TRBV4-3 and J is TRBJ2-1, with 7 bases aligning to TRBD2. The CDR3 is 15 amino acids. Trimming removed 4 bases from V and 4 bases from J; junction bases left unmatched: 7. The germline V gene encodes CDR1 LGHNA and CDR2 YSLEER. CDR3 protein: CASSLRLAGYNEQFF. CDR3 nucleotides: TGCGCCAGCAGCCTTCGACTAGCTGGGTACAATGAGCAGTTCTTC.

This clonotype is categorized as medium-sized. The V and J genes are TRBV12-3 or TRBV12-4 and TRBJ1-2, with D uncertain. V was trimmed by 4 bases and J by 0 bases, leaving 12 bases between them. This CDR3 has 15 residues. This CDR3 is CASSSFRTANYGYTF. The CDR3 DNA sequence: TGTGCCAGCAGTTCCTTTAGGACCGCTAACTATGGCTACACCTTC.